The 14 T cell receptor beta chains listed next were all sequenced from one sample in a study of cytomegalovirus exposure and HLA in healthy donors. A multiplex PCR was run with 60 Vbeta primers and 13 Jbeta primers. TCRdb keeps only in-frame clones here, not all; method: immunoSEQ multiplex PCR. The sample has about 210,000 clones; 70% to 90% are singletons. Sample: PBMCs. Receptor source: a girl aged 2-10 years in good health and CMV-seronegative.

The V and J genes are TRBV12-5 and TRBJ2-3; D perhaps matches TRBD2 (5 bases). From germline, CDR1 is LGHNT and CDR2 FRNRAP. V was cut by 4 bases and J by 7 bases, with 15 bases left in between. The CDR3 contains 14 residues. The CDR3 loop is CASGSWTGGNTQYF. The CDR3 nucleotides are TGTGCTAGTGGTTCCTGGACCGGAGGTAATACGCAGTATTTT.

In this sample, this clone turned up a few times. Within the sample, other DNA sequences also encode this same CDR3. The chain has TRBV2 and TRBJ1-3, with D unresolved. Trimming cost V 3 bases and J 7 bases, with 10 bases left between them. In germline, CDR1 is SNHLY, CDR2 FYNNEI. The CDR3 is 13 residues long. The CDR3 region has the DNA TGTGCCAGCAGTGAGAGGGAAGGCAACACCATATATTTT. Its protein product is CASSEREGNTIYF.

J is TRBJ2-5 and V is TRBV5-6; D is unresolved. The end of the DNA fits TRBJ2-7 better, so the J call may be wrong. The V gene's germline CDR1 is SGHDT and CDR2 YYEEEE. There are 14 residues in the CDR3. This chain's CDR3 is CASSLDPGPYEQYF. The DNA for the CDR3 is TGTGCCAGCAGCTTGGACCCAGGCCCCTACGAGCAGTACTTC.

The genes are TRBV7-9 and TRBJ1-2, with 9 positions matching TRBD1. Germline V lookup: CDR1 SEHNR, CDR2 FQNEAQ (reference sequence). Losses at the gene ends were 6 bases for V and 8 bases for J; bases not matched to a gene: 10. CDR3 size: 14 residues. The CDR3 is CASRTARTGDGYTF. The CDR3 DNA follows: TGTGCCAGCAGGACAGCCCGGACAGGGGACGGCTACACCTTC.

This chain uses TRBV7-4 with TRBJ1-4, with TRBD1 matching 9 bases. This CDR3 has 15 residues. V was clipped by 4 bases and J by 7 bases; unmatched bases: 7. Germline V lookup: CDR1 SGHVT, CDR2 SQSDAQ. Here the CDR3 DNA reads TGTGCCAGCAGCTGGGCCAGGACAGGGGCTGAAAAACTGTTTTTT. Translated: CASSWARTGAEKLFF.

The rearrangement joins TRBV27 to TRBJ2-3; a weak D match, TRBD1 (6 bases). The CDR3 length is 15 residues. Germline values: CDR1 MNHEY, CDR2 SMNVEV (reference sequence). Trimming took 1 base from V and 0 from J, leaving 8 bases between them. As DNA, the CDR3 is TGTGCCAGCAGTTTATGGGGGCCCAGCACAGATACGCAGTATTTT. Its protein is CASSLWGPSTDTQYF.

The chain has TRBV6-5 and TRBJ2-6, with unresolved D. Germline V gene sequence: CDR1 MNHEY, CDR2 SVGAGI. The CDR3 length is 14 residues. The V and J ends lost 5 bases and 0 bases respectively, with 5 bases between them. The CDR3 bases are TGTGCCAGCAGTACGGTCTCTGGGGCCAACGTCCTGACTTTC. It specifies CASSTVSGANVLTF.

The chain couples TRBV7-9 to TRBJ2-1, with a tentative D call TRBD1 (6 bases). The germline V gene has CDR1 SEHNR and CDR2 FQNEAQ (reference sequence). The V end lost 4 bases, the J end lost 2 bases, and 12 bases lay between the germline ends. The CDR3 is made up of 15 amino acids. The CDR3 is CASSSRDTTYNEQFF. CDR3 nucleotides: TGTGCCAGCAGCTCTAGGGACACCACCTACAATGAGCAGTTCTTC. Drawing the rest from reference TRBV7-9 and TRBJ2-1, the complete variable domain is DTGVSQNPRHKITKRGQNVTFRCDPISEHNRLYWYRQTLGQGPEFLTYFQNEAQLEKSRLLSDRFSAERPKGSFSTLEIQRTEQGDSAMYLCASSSRDTTYNEQFFGPGTRLTVL.

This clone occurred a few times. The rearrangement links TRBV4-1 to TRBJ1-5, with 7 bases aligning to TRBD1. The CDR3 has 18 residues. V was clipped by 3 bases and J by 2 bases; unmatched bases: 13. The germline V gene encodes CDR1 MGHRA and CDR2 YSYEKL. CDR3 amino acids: CASSQPKGSRGGNQPQHF. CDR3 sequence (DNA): TGCGCCAGCAGCCAGCCGAAGGGAAGCAGGGGGGGCAATCAGCCCCAGCATTTT.

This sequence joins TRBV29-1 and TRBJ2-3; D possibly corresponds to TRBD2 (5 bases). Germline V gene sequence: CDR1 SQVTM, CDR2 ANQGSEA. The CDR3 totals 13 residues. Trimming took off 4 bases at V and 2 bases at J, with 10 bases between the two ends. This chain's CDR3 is CSVAGLHTDTQYF. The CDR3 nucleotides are TGCAGCGTTGCCGGACTTCACACAGATACGCAGTATTTT.

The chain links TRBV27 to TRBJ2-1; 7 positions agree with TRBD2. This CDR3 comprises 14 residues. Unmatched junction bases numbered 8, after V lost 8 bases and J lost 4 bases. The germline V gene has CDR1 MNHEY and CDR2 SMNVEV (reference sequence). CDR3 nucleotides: TGTGCCAGCGGTCTCGCGGGAGTGTACAATGAGCAGTTCTTC. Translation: CASGLAGVYNEQFF.

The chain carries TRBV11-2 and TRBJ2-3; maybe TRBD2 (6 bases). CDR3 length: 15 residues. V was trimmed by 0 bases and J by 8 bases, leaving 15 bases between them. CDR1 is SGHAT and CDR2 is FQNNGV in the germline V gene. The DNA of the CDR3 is TGTGCCAGCAGCTTAGAGGGATGGGGCGGGGTTACGCAGTATTTT. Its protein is CASSLEGWGGVTQYF. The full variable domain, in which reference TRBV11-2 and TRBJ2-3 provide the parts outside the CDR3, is EAGVAQSPRYKIIEKRQSVAFWCNPISGHATLYWYQQILGQGPKLLIQFQNNGVVDDSQLPKDRFSAERLKGVDSTLKIQPAKLEDSAVYLCASSLEGWGGVTQYFGPGTRLTVL.

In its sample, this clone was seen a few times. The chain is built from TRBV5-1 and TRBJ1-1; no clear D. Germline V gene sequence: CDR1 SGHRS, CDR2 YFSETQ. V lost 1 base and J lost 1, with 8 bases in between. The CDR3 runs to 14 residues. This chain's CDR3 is CASSLQRGNTEAFF. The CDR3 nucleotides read TGCGCCAGCAGCTTGCAGCGGGGGAACACTGAAGCTTTCTTT.

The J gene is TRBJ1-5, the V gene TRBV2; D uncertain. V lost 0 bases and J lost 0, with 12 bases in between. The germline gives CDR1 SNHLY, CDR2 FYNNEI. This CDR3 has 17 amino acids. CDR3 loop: CASSEARDWYSNQPQHF. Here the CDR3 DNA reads TGTGCCAGCAGTGAAGCGAGGGATTGGTATAGCAATCAGCCCCAGCATTTT.